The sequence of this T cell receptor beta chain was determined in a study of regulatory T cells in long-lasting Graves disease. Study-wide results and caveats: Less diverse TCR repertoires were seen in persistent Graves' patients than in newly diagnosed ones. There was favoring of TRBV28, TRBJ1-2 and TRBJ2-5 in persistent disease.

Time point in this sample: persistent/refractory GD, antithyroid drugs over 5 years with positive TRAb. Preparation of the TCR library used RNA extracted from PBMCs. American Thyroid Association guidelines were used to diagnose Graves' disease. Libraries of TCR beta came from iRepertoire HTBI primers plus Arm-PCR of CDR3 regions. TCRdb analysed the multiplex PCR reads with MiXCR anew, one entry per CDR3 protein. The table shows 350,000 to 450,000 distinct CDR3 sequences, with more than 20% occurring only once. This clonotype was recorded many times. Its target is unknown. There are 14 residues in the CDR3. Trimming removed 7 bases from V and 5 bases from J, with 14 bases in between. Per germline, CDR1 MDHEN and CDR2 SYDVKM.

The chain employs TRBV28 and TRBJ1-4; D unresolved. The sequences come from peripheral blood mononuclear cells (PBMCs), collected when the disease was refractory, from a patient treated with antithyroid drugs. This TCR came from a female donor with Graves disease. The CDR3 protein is CASNYRRLNEKLFF. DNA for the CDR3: TGTGCCAGCAACTATCGGAGACTCAATGAAAAACTGTTTTTT.